This T cell receptor (beta chain) is from a study of radiation and T cells in renal cell carcinoma (TCRdb year 2020). Some background on the complete study: Samples were obtained from a clinical trial, in which 15 Gy stereotactic body radiation therapy was delivered to primary renal cell carcinomas and nephrectomy was performed 4 weeks later. A total of approximately 53 samples underwent TCR beta sequencing, made up of approximately 26 tumors and about 27 peripheral blood samples. In the approximately 53 samples combined, around 3.9 million unique CDR3 nucleotide sequences were found, encoding about 2,700,000 unique CDR3 amino acid sequences.

The junction carries 14 bases between V and J, which are trimmed by 6 bases and 0 bases respectively. Looking up the germline V gene (reference sequence) yields CDR1 LNHDA and CDR2 SQIVND. Counted from cysteine to phenylalanine, this CDR3 has 15 amino acids. The entry retains the CDR3 DNA only, 45 bases that are in frame from base 1. The full study reports these points: Top tumor clonotypes rose in blood from baseline to 2 weeks post-radiation, then contracted by 4 weeks, suggesting transient expansion of tumor-resident clones. Blood repertoire dynamics were not followed beyond 4 weeks after treatment. Effects of radiation dose or scheduling on the TCR repertoire could not be addressed with the single-armed trial design. Because pretreatment tumor biopsies were not available, the baseline intratumoral presence of clonotypes could not be determined.

TCR beta libraries were generated from genomic DNA with the immunoSEQ kit, following the manufacturer's recommendations. For library preparation, a first multiplex PCR was performed with proprietary primers, followed by a second PCR in which unique barcodes were added, and bead cleanups were performed after each round. A positive control reaction and a negative control reaction, both provided in the kit, were run with every batch of samples. The final libraries underwent checking on an Agilent 4200 TapeStation D1000 ScreenTape, volumetric pooling, and quantification by qPCR. Sequencing ran on an Illumina NextSeq500 with a MidOutput 150-cycle cartridge, using 156 Read1 and 15 Index1 cycles with kit custom primers. The pooled library was loaded at 0.95 to 1 pM, with a roughly 20% PhiX control spiked in. On the study's bioinformatics: Vendor-processed data were analyzed in R, with a clonotype defined as all T cells sharing the same CDR3 nucleotide sequence. In the clone abundance analyses, frequencies in each sample were normalized to that sample's 10,000 most abundant clones. Public T cell clones, which averaged fewer than five per sample, were removed prior to analysis. An abundance difference of at least 32-fold between compartments was the criterion for calling clonotypes tumor-enriched or baseline blood-enriched. A beta-binomial differential abundance model was used to identify clonotypes that expanded or contracted between blood time points. Similarity between tumor and blood repertoires was quantified using the Baroni-Urbani and Buser coefficient, and groups were compared with two-tailed Wilcoxon tests in R. TCRdb carries this immuneACCESS record with in-frame sequences only. Its versions omit some clonotypes, under half of them owing to an unresolved V gene in the studies checked, with the rest unexplained. V, J and clone size are taken as reported in that table, and D and trimming were inferred from the DNA itself. For this sample there are about 150,000 clones; roughly 87% appear just once. Jointly, the top ten make up 10% to 15% of the sample.

Reading the label with the study, this specimen's time point is: blood 2 weeks post-SBRT. What the treatment or condition label conveys for this sample: 15 Gy SBRT to primary tumor, nephrectomy 4 weeks later. To follow tumor-enriched clonotypes, peripheral blood was collected serially from radiation-treated patients at baseline and again at 2 weeks and 4 weeks after SBRT. Renal cell carcinoma with clear cell pathology was present in all patients. Genomic DNA for TCR sequencing was prepared using the QIAamp DNA Blood Mini Kit (Qiagen). Samples were included in the analyses only if all quality control checks were passed. On this clone itself: Its antigen remains undetermined. The input lacks base qualities; no much larger clone sits a single base away.

The receptor's source is a woman between 50 and 59 years old with renal cell carcinoma. The source material was blood, sampled from a patient whose treatment included radiotherapy and nephrectomy. This chain joins TRBV19 to TRBJ1-1, with a tentative D gene TRBD1 over 5 matching bases. In nucleotides, the sequence is TGTGCCAGTAGAGGCCCCCAGGGAGTGAACACTGAAGCTTTCTTT. Translated, this is CASRGPQGVNTEAFF.